This is a list of T cell receptor beta chains from one sample in a study of T cell responses to AZD1222 COVID-19 vaccine. TCRdb's copy holds only in-frame clones and misses some; the assay was immunoSEQ multiplex PCR. Of 150,000 to 200,000 clones listed, roughly 92% are singletons. The material was peripheral blood, obtained on day 0 of AZD1222 vaccination. These TCRs come from an adult in good health. Both conserved end residues are part of each CDR3. D genes are given only for firm matches. Where a row states a size, it is once, few, many or the class of an expanded clone; other rows omit it.

CDR3 DNA | CDR3 protein | clone size | J gene | D gene | V gene | CDR3 length
TGTGCCAGCAGTCGCGGGACGAGTAGCACAGATACGCAGTATTTT | CASSRGTSSTDTQYF | . | TRBJ2-3 | . | TRBV28 | 15
TGTGCCAGCAGCCAAGATAAGGAAGGGAATCAGCCCCAGCATTTT | CASSQDKEGNQPQHF | . | TRBJ1-5 | . | TRBV4-2 | 15
TGTGCCAGCAGTTTGGTGTGGGGTCAGCCCCAGCATTTT | CASSLVWGQPQHF | . | TRBJ1-5 | . | TRBV6-2/TRBV6-3 | 13
TGTGCCAGCAGCCAAGGGGGACCCTACGAGCAGTACTTC | CASSQGGPYEQYF | . | TRBJ2-7 | . | TRBV3-1/TRBV3-2 | 13
TGTGCCAGCAGTTTAACGGGGAGGACTGAAGCTTTCTTT | CASSLTGRTEAFF | . | TRBJ1-1 | . | TRBV12-3/TRBV12-4 | 13
TGTGCCAGCAGCTCAAAAGGCCCGTACACCGGGGAGCTGTTTTTT | CASSSKGPYTGELFF | . | TRBJ2-2 | . | TRBV7-9 | 15
TGTGCCAGCAAAAGCCCCTCTGGAAACACCATATATTTT | CASKSPSGNTIYF | . | TRBJ1-3 | . | TRBV6-1 | 13
TGTGCCAGCAGCCAGTCCGCCACAGGGTTATCTAATGAAAAACTGTTTTTT | CASSQSATGLSNEKLFF | . | TRBJ1-4 | . | TRBV3-1/TRBV3-2 | 17
TGTGCCAGCAGTTACTCCCTGAACACTGAAGCTTTCTTT | CASSYSLNTEAFF | once | TRBJ1-1 | . | TRBV6-5 | 13
TGTGCCAGTAGTATAGATCAGAACGGACTAGCAACCTACAATGAGCAGTTCTTC | CASSIDQNGLATYNEQFF | . | TRBJ2-1 | TRBD2 | TRBV19 | 18
TGTGCCAGCGGGGGCGTAGGAGCCGGAAACACCATATATTTT | CASGGVGAGNTIYF | few | TRBJ1-3 | . | TRBV2 | 14
TGCGCCAGCAGCCAGAGACAAACTAGCGGGAGCACAGATACGCAGTATTTT | CASSQRQTSGSTDTQYF | . | TRBJ2-3 | TRBD2 | TRBV4-1 | 17
TGTGCCAGCAGCCGACTAGCGGGAGGGCCCTCCGGTACGCAGTATTTT | CASSRLAGGPSGTQYF | . | TRBJ2-3 | TRBD2 | TRBV2 | 16
TGTGCCAGCAGCGTAGACCCGGACAGGGGGGACTATGGCTACACCTTC | CASSVDPDRGDYGYTF | . | TRBJ1-2 | TRBD1 | TRBV9 | 16
TGTGCCAGCAGTTTATCGGGGGGAATTAGGGGCTATGGCTACACCTTC | CASSLSGGIRGYGYTF | . | TRBJ1-2 | . | TRBV27 | 16
TGCGCCAGCAGCCAAGATTGGGCGACTGAAGCTTTCTTT | CASSQDWATEAFF | . | TRBJ1-1 | . | TRBV4-1 | 13
TGCAGCGCCGAGGGGGATCTTGTCTATGGCTACACCTTC | CSAEGDLVYGYTF | . | TRBJ1-2 | . | TRBV29-1 | 13
TGTGCCAGCAGTTACTTCGCATCCGGGAACACTGAAGCTTTCTTT | CASSYFASGNTEAFF | . | TRBJ1-1 | . | TRBV27 | 15
TGTGCCAGCAGCTCTGGCCTAGCGGGAGAGACCCAGTACTTC | CASSSGLAGETQYF | . | TRBJ2-5 | TRBD2 | TRBV5-8 | 14
TGTGCCACCAGCAGAGATGGGGGCGGCTATGGCTACACCTTC | CATSRDGGGYGYTF | . | TRBJ1-2 | . | TRBV15 | 14
TGTGCCACCAGTGACCCCGCCGACAGGGGCACCTATGGCTACACCTTC | CATSDPADRGTYGYTF | . | TRBJ1-2 | TRBD1 | TRBV24-1 | 16
TGTGCCAGCAGCAGCACCGGGACAACGGGTGGCTACACCTTC | CASSSTGTTGGYTF | . | TRBJ1-2 | . | TRBV5-6 | 14